The 25 T cell receptor beta chains below were found in one sample sequenced in a study of blood T cells in healthy people across ages. The authors ran a second PCR of roughly 7 to 11 cycles using a sample-barcoded 5' primer and a J-beta primer mix. TCRdb redid the calling of the 5' RACE reads with MiXCR, one entry per CDR3 protein. The table lists about 670,000 distinct CDR3 sequences, approximately 52% of them singletons. What was sequenced was blood. The receptors here all came from an elderly woman in good health.

This clonotype has just a few counts. One base away lies a much larger clone, so this may be a sequencing read error. This sequence joins TRBV2 and TRBJ2-1; D remains ambiguous. With the DNA end fitting TRBJ2-7 better, the J assignment may be wrong. This CDR3 comprises 12 residues. Germline V gene sequence: CDR1 SNHLY, CDR2 FYNNEI. In DNA form, the CDR3 reads TGTGCCAGCGCAAGCTCCTACAATGAGCAGTACTTC. Protein product: CASASSYNEQYF.

This sequence joins TRBV3-1 and TRBJ2-1; D tentatively reads TRBD1 or TRBD2 (5 bases each). Trimming cost V 6 bases and J 9 bases, with 15 bases left between them. Germline assignment: CDR1 LGHDT and CDR2 YNNKEL (reference sequence). The CDR3 consists of 13 residues. In DNA form, the CDR3 reads TGTGCCAGCAGTAGGGACGGGCATAGTGAGCAGTTCTTC. This gives the protein CASSRDGHSEQFF.

This chain uses TRBV11-2 with TRBJ2-1, with TRBD2 matching over 9 bases. This CDR3 has 18 residues. CDR1 and CDR2 from the germline V gene are SGHAT and FQNNGV. J was trimmed by 0 bases and V by 7 bases; bases with no gene match: 13. The chain's CDR3 is CASTPRKLAGSSYNEQFF. The DNA for the CDR3 is TGTGCCAGCACCCCTCGAAAGCTAGCGGGGAGCTCCTACAATGAGCAGTTCTTC.

Notes on this clonotype: A much larger clone lies one base from this, so it may be a read error. The V call is TRBV28, the J call TRBJ2-7, with D maybe TRBD1 (5 bases). Deletions cut 8 bases from V and 5 bases from J, with 22 bases between. This CDR3 spans 15 amino acids. Germline CDR1 reads MDHEN; CDR2 reads SYDVKM. The CDR3 loop reads CASGRRGTGVHEQYF. CDR3 nucleotides: TGTGCCAGCGGGCGTAGGGGCACTGGAGTCCACGAGCAGTACTTC.

This clonotype has a handful of counts. J is TRBJ1-5 and V is TRBV28, with D uncertain. V was shortened by 4 bases and J by 3 bases, with 16 bases between the two germline ends. Germline CDR1 reads MDHEN; CDR2 reads SYDVKM. This CDR3 has 16 amino acids. This CDR3 is CASSSRAGAFNQPQHF. CDR3 nucleotide sequence: TGTGCCAGCAGTTCCAGAGCAGGCGCTTTCAATCAGCCCCAGCATTTT.

The sample holds many counts of this clonotype. This chain joins TRBV20-1 and TRBJ2-5, with 13 bases lining up with TRBD2. This CDR3 contains 14 residues. V lost 6 bases to trimming and J lost 4 bases; unmatched junction nucleotides: 5. Germline V gene data show CDR1 as DFQATT and CDR2 as SNEGSKA (reference sequence). The CDR3 region is CSARTSGRGETQYF. The CDR3 DNA reads as TGCAGTGCCAGGACTAGCGGGAGAGGAGAGACCCAGTACTTC.

The CDR3 DNA reads as TGTGCCAGCAGTGGTCTGCTAGCGGCCCGCACAGATACGCAGTATTTT. Translated, it gives CASSGLLAARTDTQYF. The chain carries TRBV2 and TRBJ2-3; 7 nucleotides agree with TRBD2. This CDR3 is 16 amino acids long. Germline CDR1 is SNHLY and CDR2 is FYNNEI. Unmatched junction bases numbered 8, after V lost 4 bases and J lost 1 base.

The rearrangement joins TRBV29-1 to TRBJ2-1, with D tentatively TRBD1 or TRBD2 (6 bases each). This CDR3 spans 12 amino acids. Trimming took 7 bases from V and 7 from J, leaving 14 bases between them. Germline CDR1 and CDR2: SQVTM and ANQGSEA. CDR3 nucleotide sequence: TGCAGCGGCGGAGGGGGTCGGAATGAGCAGTTCTTC. It translates to CSGGGGRNEQFF.

The sample holds one count of this clonotype. The V call is TRBV10-3, the J call TRBJ2-4, with 8 positions matching TRBD1. The CDR3 contains 12 residues. Germline assignment: CDR1 ENHRY and CDR2 SYGVKD. V was pared by 6 bases and J by 8 bases, with 3 bases of the junction left unmatched. The CDR3 bases are TGTGCCATCAGGGAGGACAGGGACATTCAGTACTTC. It yields the protein CAIREDRDIQYF.

V gene TRBV7-6 combines with J gene TRBJ1-6; D is undetermined. V lost 2 bases and J lost 4, with 9 bases in between. This CDR3 region has 15 residues. Germline V gene data show CDR1 as SGHVS and CDR2 as FNYEAQ. CDR3 coding DNA: TGTGCCAGCAGCTTAAGTGTCGATTATAATTCACCCCTCCACTTT. This gives the protein CASSLSVDYNSPLHF.

This clonotype was detected many times. The chain employs TRBV27 and TRBJ2-3; 14 nucleotides agree with TRBD2. Germline V gives CDR1 MNHEY, CDR2 SMNVEV (reference sequence). Trimming at V came to 7 bases and at J to 1 base, leaving 4 bases not matched to a gene. The CDR3 length is 16 residues. The CDR3 here is CASNQGLAGGTDTQYF. CDR3 DNA sequence: TGTGCCAGCAACCAGGGACTAGCGGGGGGCACAGATACGCAGTATTTT.

This clonotype has at least ten counts. The chain is built from TRBV6-6 and TRBJ1-5; 7 bases map to TRBD1. The CDR3 loop spans 15 amino acids. Germline lookup yields CDR1 MNHNY and CDR2 SVGAGI (reference sequence). After removal of 8 bases from V and 5 bases from J, the junction contained 12 bases not matched to a gene. The CDR3 reads CASGREGATYQPQHF. DNA for the CDR3: TGTGCCAGCGGGCGGGAGGGGGCTACATATCAGCCCCAGCATTTT.

About this clonotype itself: Compared with germline, one end of the junction differs, possibly owing to a read error. The CDR3 sequence: CACSYSISSYEQYF. The CDR3, as DNA: TGTGCCTGCAGTTACTCCATTTCAAGCTACGAGCAGTACTTC. The V and J genes are TRBV6-5 and TRBJ2-7; D remains unclear. This CDR3 region has 14 residues. Germline CDR1 is MNHEY and CDR2 is SVGAGI.

This clonotype was seen once. The chain has TRBV29-1 and TRBJ2-1, with 8 bases identical to TRBD1. With V trimmed by 7 bases and J by 4 bases, 9 bases remained unmatched. The CDR3 contains 14 residues. From germline, CDR1 is SQVTM and CDR2 ANQGSEA. This CDR3 reads CSGKDRAGYNEQFF. The CDR3 coding sequence is TGCAGCGGGAAGGACAGGGCCGGTTACAATGAGCAGTTCTTC.

The chain employs TRBV12-3 or TRBV12-4 and TRBJ1-4; a possible D gene is TRBD1 (5 bases). V was pared by 5 bases and J by 8 bases, with 21 bases between. The CDR3 covers 16 residues. The chain's CDR3 is CASSGHSATAGEKLFF. CDR3 DNA sequence: TGTGCCAGCAGTGGACATTCAGCGACGGCGGGGGAAAAACTGTTTTTT.

V and J are TRBV6-5 and TRBJ1-5; D unresolved. V dropped 0 bases and J dropped 4 bases, with 13 bases sitting between them. Germline V gene sequence: CDR1 MNHEY, CDR2 SVGAGI. The CDR3 consists of 16 residues. CDR3 sequence reads: CASSYSSLGHNQPQHF. CDR3 nucleotides: TGTGCCAGCAGTTACTCGAGCCTCGGCCATAATCAGCCCCAGCATTTT.

Many counts were recorded for this clonotype. This chain uses TRBV20-1 with TRBJ2-3; 12 bases map to TRBD2. This CDR3 is 16 amino acids long. In germline, CDR1 is DFQATT, CDR2 SNEGSKA (reference sequence). Unmatched junction bases numbered 5, after V lost 2 bases and J lost 2 bases. CDR3 DNA: TGCAGTGCTAGATCGACTAGCGGGGGAAACACAGATACGCAGTATTTT. Encoded protein: CSARSTSGGNTDTQYF.

This clonotype was seen repeatedly, ten times or more. The chain couples TRBV6-6 to TRBJ1-2; D is unresolved. CDR1 and CDR2 from the germline V gene are MNHNY and SVGAGI (reference sequence). The CDR3 contains 12 residues. The V and J ends lost 7 bases and 1 base respectively, with 7 bases between them. Here the CDR3 reads CASTHLNYGYTF. CDR3 nucleotides: TGTGCCAGCACCCATCTTAACTATGGCTACACCTTC.

In its sample, this clonotype was seen many times. The chain couples TRBV7-2 to TRBJ2-3; D is unresolved. CDR1 is SGHTA and CDR2 is FQGNSA in the germline V gene. V was clipped by 3 bases and J by 0 bases, with 4 bases between them. The CDR3 runs to 13 residues. The CDR3 sequence: CASSFGSTDTQYF. Written as DNA, the CDR3 is TGTGCCAGCAGCTTCGGCAGCACAGATACGCAGTATTTT.

V and J are TRBV2 and TRBJ2-7; D may be TRBD1 (6 bases). The germline V gene encodes CDR1 SNHLY and CDR2 FYNNEI. Trimming took off 8 bases at V and 2 bases at J, with 10 bases between the two ends. The CDR3 loop spans 12 amino acids. CDR3 sequence reads: CASRDNTYEQYF. The DNA for the CDR3 is TGTGCCAGCCGGGACAATACCTACGAGCAGTACTTC.

Ten or more counts support this clonotype. V gene TRBV15 combines with J gene TRBJ2-7, with D uncertain. The CDR3 contains 16 residues. Germline V CDR1 and CDR2: LNHNV, YYDKDF (reference sequence). Trimming stripped 0 bases from V and 7 bases from J, with 19 bases between. CDR3 in DNA: TGTGCCACCAGCAGAGATCCGAAGGGTTGGTCAGGAGAGCAGTACTTC. It specifies CATSRDPKGWSGEQYF.

A remark on this clonotype: This could be a read error, since a much larger clone is one nucleotide away. The V and J genes are TRBV6-5 and TRBJ2-3; D remains unclear. Germline CDR1 and CDR2: MNHEY and SVGAGI. V lost 5 bases, J lost 0 bases, and 9 bases lay in between. The CDR3 sequence is 14 residues long. For the CDR3, the DNA is TGTGCCAGCAGTGACCACGGGAGCACAGATACGCAGTATTTT. The encoded protein is CASSDHGSTDTQYF.

This clonotype was counted many times. V usage is TRBV20-1 and J usage is TRBJ2-3; D unclear. The CDR3 has 11 amino acids. Germline V lookup: CDR1 DFQATT, CDR2 SNEGSKA (reference sequence). V dropped 5 bases and J dropped 2 bases, with 5 bases sitting between them. The CDR3 reads CSAWATDTQYF. DNA of the CDR3: TGCAGTGCTTGGGCCACAGATACGCAGTATTTT.

This clonotype has ten or more counts. CDR3 nucleotide sequence: TGTGCCAGCAGCTATGACAGGGGTGCAGATACGCAGTATTTT. Translating gives CASSYDRGADTQYF. The chain employs TRBV13 and TRBJ2-3; TRBD1 agrees at 8 bases. Germline V gene sequence: CDR1 PRHDT, CDR2 FYEKMQ (reference sequence). The V segment lost 4 bases and the J segment 4 bases; nucleotides outside the gene matches: 4. The CDR3 is made up of 14 amino acids.

This clonotype occurred a few times. The chain has TRBV20-1 and TRBJ2-4; 9 bases are shared with TRBD1. TRBJ2-7 matches the DNA end more closely, so the J call is doubtful. CDR3 length: 16 residues. Germline lookup yields CDR1 DFQATT and CDR2 SNEGSKA (reference sequence). Here the CDR3 reads CSARDIAGTGTHEQYF. CDR3 sequence (DNA): TGCAGTGCTAGAGATATAGCCGGGACAGGGACCCACGAGCAGTACTTC.